This passage covers 15 T cell receptor beta chains from one sample sequenced in a study of shared clonotypes between healthy human individuals. Libraries were prepared by immunoSEQ multiplex PCR; TCRdb keeps only in-frame clonotypes and omits some of them. The sample carries about 2 million clones, approximately 95% recorded once. Naive-designated CD8 cells lacked CD45RO, were positively enriched for CCR7, and omitted terminally differentiated effector memory CD45RA+ cells. The specimen was naive CD8+ T cells sorted from blood. Source of these receptors: a man between 18 and 35 years old in good health.

This chain links TRBV2 with TRBJ2-7; the D is unclear. CDR1 and CDR2 (germline): SNHLY, FYNNEI. CDR3 length: 13 residues. Trimming removed 4 bases at V and 0 bases at J, with 7 bases between. Here the CDR3 DNA reads TGTGCCAGCAGTGGGTTCAGCTCCTACGAGCAGTACTTC. It codes for CASSGFSSYEQYF.

This sequence joins TRBV7-9 and TRBJ2-1; 8 bases match TRBD2. There are 16 residues in the CDR3. V lost 5 bases and J lost 3; bases outside the gene matches: 9. Germline V gene data show CDR1 as SEHNR and CDR2 as FQNEAQ (reference sequence). The CDR3 here is CASSPDPLAVYNEQFF. For the CDR3, the DNA is TGTGCCAGCAGCCCCGACCCACTAGCGGTCTACAATGAGCAGTTCTTC.

The rearrangement joins TRBV10-3 to TRBJ1-2, with 10 bases fitting TRBD1. This CDR3 contains 11 residues. Germline-derived CDR1 and CDR2 are ENHRY and SYGVKD. Trimming at V came to 10 bases and at J to 10 bases, leaving 6 bases not matched to a gene. The CDR3 is CASGQGVDYTF. The CDR3 bases are TGTGCCAGCGGACAGGGGGTTGACTACACCTTC.

The rearrangement uses TRBV4-1 and TRBJ2-7, with D possibly called TRBD1 or TRBD2 (5 bases each). V lost 0 bases, J lost 3 bases, and 12 bases lay in between. The CDR3 extends over 15 amino acids. Per the germline V gene, CDR1 is MGHRA and CDR2 is YSYEKL. This chain's CDR3 is CASSQEDRDVYEQYF. In DNA form, the CDR3 reads TGCGCCAGCAGCCAAGAGGATCGGGACGTCTACGAGCAGTACTTC.

This rearrangement joins TRBV6-1 to TRBJ1-1, with D unclear. CDR3 length: 11 residues. The ends were cut back, 8 bases at V and 4 bases at J, with 8 bases in the middle. CDR1 and CDR2 from the germline V gene are MNHNS and SASEGT. CDR3 region: CASRWGTEAFF. CDR3 coding DNA: TGTGCCAGCCGCTGGGGCACTGAAGCTTTCTTT.

The chain combines TRBV10-1 with TRBJ2-3; 7 bases are shared with TRBD2. CDR3 length: 15 residues. The germline CDR1 and CDR2 sequences are WNHNN and SYGVQD (reference sequence). V lost 8 bases, J lost 1 base, and 9 bases stayed unmatched. The CDR3 spells CASSPAGVGTDTQYF. The CDR3 nucleotides read TGCGCCAGCTCCCCCGCGGGGGTGGGCACAGATACGCAGTATTTT.

The chain links TRBV6-1 to TRBJ1-1; 7 nucleotides align to TRBD1. This CDR3 has 15 amino acids. V was clipped by 0 bases and J by 0 bases; unmatched bases: 1. Germline V gives CDR1 MNHNS, CDR2 SASEGT. This CDR3 reads CASSEAQGVNTEAFF. CDR3 nucleotides: TGTGCCAGCAGTGAAGCGCAGGGGGTGAACACTGAAGCTTTCTTT.

The CDR3 loop is CASSLDTLGITEAFF. The CDR3 nucleotides are TGTGCCAGCAGTCTGGACACCCTCGGGATCACTGAAGCTTTCTTT. The V and J genes are TRBV6-5 and TRBJ1-1, with D perhaps TRBD1 (5 bases). The germline CDR1 and CDR2 sequences are MNHEY and SVGAGI. V gave up 5 bases and J gave up 4 bases, with 17 bases separating them. The CDR3 length is 15 residues.

The rearrangement joins TRBV27 to TRBJ1-5, with D possibly TRBD1 on 5 matching bases. Germline V gives CDR1 MNHEY, CDR2 SMNVEV (reference sequence). The CDR3 covers 18 residues. Trimming took 4 bases from V and 2 from J, leaving 21 bases between them. The CDR3 sequence: CASSSAWGPAGGNQPQHF. CDR3 DNA: TGTGCCAGCAGTTCCGCGTGGGGACCCGCGGGTGGCAATCAGCCCCAGCATTTT.

The chain joins TRBV10-2 to TRBJ1-1; no firm D call. The CDR3 spans 12 residues. Trimming left V 0 bases short and J 11 bases short, with 10 bases between. Germline V gene sequence: CDR1 WSHSY, CDR2 SAAADI. CDR3 sequence reads: CASSESKLDAFF. The CDR3 region has the DNA TGCGCCAGCAGTGAGTCGAAGCTGGACGCTTTCTTT.

V and J are TRBV13 and TRBJ1-6, with D maybe TRBD1 (5 bases). The germline V gene has CDR1 PRHDT and CDR2 FYEKMQ (reference sequence). Trimming removed 1 base at V and 9 bases at J, with 10 bases between. The CDR3 loop spans 14 amino acids. The CDR3 is CASSLAGGGSPLHF. CDR3 bases: TGTGCCAGCAGCTTAGCCGGCGGGGGTTCACCCCTCCACTTT.

Of note for this clone: This CDR3 is also generated by other DNA sequences in the sample. The chain joins TRBV19 to TRBJ2-1, with 11 bases identical to TRBD2. Germline V lookup: CDR1 LNHDA, CDR2 SQIVND (reference sequence). This CDR3 has 14 amino acids. Unmatched junction bases numbered 1, after V lost 3 bases and J lost 6 bases. CDR3 bases: TGTGCCAGTAGTATCGGACTAGCGGGCAATGAGCAGTTCTTC. Translation gives CASSIGLAGNEQFF.

In regard to this clone: The limits of the CDR3 on the DNA are not certain, so only TCRdb's listed CDR3 is given. The same CDR3 can be traced to other DNA sequences in this sample. The V and J genes are TRBV28 and TRBJ2-5. The CDR3 spans 11 amino acids, including both terminal residues. Germline V gene data show CDR1 as MDHEN and CDR2 as SYDVKM. The CDR3 reads CASSFLETQYF.

CDR3 protein: CASSDRQGGSPLHF. The CDR3 DNA sequence: TGCGCCAGCAGCGATAGACAGGGCGGATCACCCCTCCACTTT. V usage is TRBV5-1 and J usage is TRBJ1-6; 7 positions match TRBD1. The V segment lost 4 bases and the J segment 10 bases; nucleotides outside the gene matches: 8. The length of the CDR3 is 14 residues. Germline lookup yields CDR1 SGHRS and CDR2 YFSETQ.

The rearrangement joins TRBV4-1 to TRBJ2-4; no clear D gene. The CDR3 contains 15 residues. V lost 4 bases, J lost 2 bases, and 12 bases lay in between. The germline V gene has CDR1 MGHRA and CDR2 YSYEKL. The CDR3 nucleotides are TGCGCCAGCAGCCTCTTACAGCTATCCAAAAACATTCAGTACTTC. This sequence encodes CASSLLQLSKNIQYF.